Below are 5 T cell receptor beta chains sequenced from a single sample in a study of STAT5B mutations in CD4+ large granular lymphocyte leukemia. Assay: immunoSEQ multiplex PCR; the TCRdb copy retains only in-frame clones and omits some. This table holds about 24,000 clones, roughly 70% found once. Sequencing was performed on CD4+ T cells from blood buffy coats. These receptors all stem from a human donor in good health.

V is TRBV11-2 and J is TRBJ2-1, with D unclear. This CDR3 spans 13 amino acids. Germline CDR1 is SGHAT and CDR2 is FQNNGV. The V and J ends lost 2 bases and 5 bases respectively, with 7 bases between them. In DNA, the CDR3 is TGTGCCAGCAGCTTATGGTCTAACAATGAGCAGTTCTTC. It codes for CASSLWSNNEQFF.

The chain couples TRBV7-9 to TRBJ2-7; no firm D call. Germline V gene lookup returns CDR1 SEHNR and CDR2 FQNEAQ (reference sequence). V gave up 2 bases and J gave up 3 bases, with 14 bases separating them. This CDR3 is 15 amino acids long. The CDR3 sequence is CASSLHRDGNYEQYF. The CDR3 nucleotides are TGTGCCAGCAGCTTACACCGTGACGGAAACTACGAGCAGTACTTC.

For this clone: Other nucleotide sequences in the sample specify the same CDR3. CDR3 bases: TGTGCCAGCAGCCGGTGGGCATACGAGCAGTACTTC. As protein: CASSRWAYEQYF. The rearrangement links TRBV5-6 to TRBJ2-7; D unresolved. This CDR3 has 12 amino acids. V lost 4 bases and J 4 bases, leaving 9 bases between the germline ends. Germline V CDR1 and CDR2: SGHDT, YYEEEE. Based on the CDR3 plus reference TRBV5-6 and TRBJ2-7, the full variable domain is DAGVTQSPTHLIKTRGQQVTLRCSPKSGHDTVSWYQQALGQGPQFIFQYYEEEERQRGNFPDRFSGHQFPNYSSELNVNALLLGDSALYLCASSRWAYEQYFGPGTRLTVT.

This clone showed up just a few times. CDR3 residues: CASSQPDRSHQPQHF. For the CDR3, the DNA is TGTGCCAGCAGTCAGCCCGACAGGAGTCATCAGCCCCAGCATTTT. The chain couples TRBV28 to TRBJ1-5; possibly TRBD1 for D (6 bases). CDR3 length equals 15 residues. Germline V gene data show CDR1 as MDHEN and CDR2 as SYDVKM. Between the trimmed V and J ends, which lost 5 bases and 5 bases, there was a span of 16 bases.

The chain combines TRBV27 with TRBJ2-4; D is undetermined. V was shortened by 4 bases and J by 0 bases, with 13 bases between the two germline ends. Germline V gives CDR1 MNHEY, CDR2 SMNVEV (reference sequence). The CDR3 has 16 amino acids. CDR3 DNA sequence: TGTGCCAGCAGTTCGATGACGAATTTAGCCAAAAACATTCAGTACTTC. Protein: CASSSMTNLAKNIQYF.